A selection of T cell receptor beta chains follows, all from one sample in a study of T-cell memory formation after mild COVID-19. A single record per CDR3 protein comes from TCRdb applying MiXCR to the 5' RACE reads. The repertoire has hundreds of thousands of distinct CDR3 sequences, 20% of them found once; the top ten carry around 12%. Sequenced material: PBMCs or a T cell subset sorted from them (not recorded which). The source of these receptors is an adult woman who had mild COVID-19 (a few samples of this study predate the infection). Cell type and time point are not known. Both conserved end residues are part of each CDR3. D genes are given only for firm matches. Expanded clones are given a class, and other clones once, few, many or no size at all.

J: TRBJ2-1
V: TRBV7-2
D: TRBD2
size: NA
CDR3: CASSVTSGSNEQFF
DNA: TGTGCCAGCAGCGTCACTAGCGGGAGCAATGAGCAGTTCTTC

J: TRBJ2-7
V: TRBV14
D: NA
size: few
CDR3: CASSQSGRGGEQYF
DNA: TGTGCCAGCAGCCAAAGTGGCAGGGGAGGCGAGCAGTACTTC

J: TRBJ2-1
V: TRBV9
D: NA
size: NA
CDR3: CASSVATSGRSYNEQFF
DNA: TGTGCCAGCAGCGTAGCTACGAGCGGGCGCTCCTACAATGAGCAGTTCTTC

J: TRBJ2-7
V: TRBV25-1
D: NA
size: NA
CDR3: CASSESRGNYEQYF
DNA: TGTGCCAGCAGTGAATCCCGGGGAAACTACGAGCAGTACTTC

J: TRBJ1-2
V: TRBV12-3/TRBV12-4
D: NA
size: NA
CDR3: CASSSGAGAVGGYTF
DNA: TGTGCCAGCAGTTCCGGAGCGGGGGCGGTGGGTGGCTACACCTTC

J: TRBJ2-1
V: TRBV18
D: TRBD1
size: few
CDR3: CASSLLRGYEQFF
DNA: TGTGCCAGCTCACTACTCAGGGGGTATGAGCAGTTCTTC

J: TRBJ2-7
V: TRBV5-5
D: NA
size: few
CDR3: CASTHGQGRYEQYF
DNA: TGTGCCAGCACCCACGGGCAGGGGAGGTACGAGCAGTACTTC

J: TRBJ1-3
V: TRBV12-3/TRBV12-4
D: NA
size: few
CDR3: CASSLVFPSGNTIYF
DNA: TGTGCCAGCAGTTTGGTTTTCCCCTCTGGAAACACCATATATTTT

J: TRBJ2-4
V: TRBV7-9
D: NA
size: few
CDR3: CASSLPGRNIQYF
DNA: TGTGCCAGCAGCTTGCCAGGGAGAAACATTCAGTACTTC

J: TRBJ2-7
V: TRBV4-2
D: TRBD2
size: many
CDR3: CASSQESGSYEQYF
DNA: TGTGCCAGCAGCCAAGAAAGCGGGAGCTACGAGCAGTACTTC

J: TRBJ2-7
V: TRBV18
D: NA
size: NA
CDR3: CASSPETRGYEQYF
DNA: TGTGCCAGCTCCCCGGAAACTCGGGGCTACGAGCAGTACTTC

J: TRBJ2-7
V: TRBV7-3
D: TRBD1
size: NA
CDR3: CASSLRTGGRNEQYF
DNA: TGTGCCAGCAGCTTAAGGACAGGGGGGAGAAACGAGCAGTACTTC

J: TRBJ2-2
V: TRBV4-1
D: NA
size: once
CDR3: CASSLEVTITNTGELFF
DNA: TGCGCCAGCAGCCTCGAGGTGACTATTACGAACACCGGGGAGCTGTTTTTT

J: TRBJ2-3
V: TRBV9
D: TRBD2
size: few
CDR3: CASSAYSGSDTQYF
DNA: TGTGCCAGCAGCGCTTATAGCGGGTCAGATACGCAGTATTTT

J: TRBJ1-2
V: TRBV24-1
D: NA
size: few
CDR3: CATSDPGQVYTF
DNA: TGTGCCACCAGTGACCCCGGACAAGTCTACACCTTC

J: TRBJ1-1
V: TRBV29-1
D: TRBD1
size: few
CDR3: CSVGGGPEAFF
DNA: TGCAGCGTTGGAGGGGGCCCTGAAGCTTTCTTT

J: TRBJ2-3
V: TRBV12-3/TRBV12-4
D: NA
size: few
CDR3: CASSSAGTDTQYF
DNA: TGTGCCAGCAGTTCTGCAGGCACAGATACGCAGTATTTT

J: TRBJ1-2
V: TRBV24-1
D: NA
size: NA
CDR3: CATSRSQGDGYTF
DNA: TGTGCCACCAGCCGATCACAGGGCGATGGCTACACCTTC

J: TRBJ1-1
V: TRBV2
D: NA
size: few
CDR3: CASSQGILNTEAFF
DNA: TGTGCCAGCAGCCAAGGTATCCTGAACACTGAAGCTTTCTTT

J: TRBJ2-3
V: TRBV12-3/TRBV12-4
D: NA
size: many
CDR3: CASSKGGDTQYF
DNA: TGTGCCAGCTCGAAGGGTGGTGATACGCAGTATTTT

J: TRBJ1-2
V: TRBV20-1
D: NA
size: NA
CDR3: CSAGGQSCGYTF
DNA: TGCAGTGCTGGAGGACAGTCCTGTGGCTACACCTTC

J: TRBJ2-7
V: TRBV12-3/TRBV12-4
D: NA
size: NA
CDR3: CASSLTRSSYEQYF
DNA: TGTGCCAGCAGTCTGACTAGGAGCTCCTACGAGCAGTACTTC

J: TRBJ1-2
V: TRBV15
D: NA
size: NA
CDR3: CATSRERSYGYTF
DNA: TGTGCCACCAGCAGAGAACGCAGCTATGGCTACACCTTC

J: TRBJ2-1
V: TRBV7-8
D: NA
size: many
CDR3: CASSRRGASYNEQFF
DNA: TGTGCCAGCAGCCGCAGGGGGGCTAGTTACAATGAGCAGTTCTTC

J: TRBJ2-3
V: TRBV5-5
D: TRBD1
size: NA
CDR3: CASSFAPGQSTDTQYF
DNA: TGTGCCAGCAGCTTTGCTCCGGGACAGAGCACAGATACGCAGTATTTT

J: TRBJ2-5
V: TRBV10-3
D: TRBD1
size: few
CDR3: CAIRSNRGEETQYF
DNA: TGTGCCATCAGAAGCAACAGGGGTGAAGAGACCCAGTACTTC

J: TRBJ1-2
V: TRBV12-3/TRBV12-4
D: NA
size: NA
CDR3: CASSPNSLTGNGVYTF
DNA: TGTGCCAGCAGTCCCAACAGTTTAACAGGGAATGGTGTCTACACCTTC

J: TRBJ1-1
V: TRBV5-6
D: TRBD1
size: few
CDR3: CASSLFVATGMNTEAFF
DNA: TGTGCCAGCAGCTTGTTCGTCGCGACAGGGATGAACACTGAAGCTTTCTTT

J: TRBJ2-7
V: TRBV2
D: NA
size: few
CDR3: CASSNGETYEQYF
DNA: TGTGCCAGCAGTAATGGGGAGACCTACGAGCAGTACTTC

J: TRBJ1-2
V: TRBV6-5
D: TRBD1
size: NA
CDR3: CASSSSGQDSNYGYTF
DNA: TGTGCCAGCAGTTCGTCAGGACAGGATTCTAACTATGGCTACACCTTC

J: TRBJ2-3
V: TRBV12-3/TRBV12-4
D: TRBD1
size: NA
CDR3: CASSTGTGAGDTQYF
DNA: TGTGCCAGCAGTACCGGGACAGGGGCCGGAGATACGCAGTATTTT

J: TRBJ2-4
V: TRBV5-8
D: NA
size: NA
CDR3: CASSLVLGVDRGSKNIQYF
DNA: TGTGCCAGCAGCTTGGTACTGGGGGTCGATCGGGGTTCCAAAAACATTCAGTACTTC

J: TRBJ1-5
V: TRBV29-1
D: NA
size: many
CDR3: CSVSFSGRDQPQHF
DNA: TGCAGCGTTAGCTTTTCCGGGCGAGATCAGCCCCAGCATTTT

J: TRBJ2-1
V: TRBV18
D: NA
size: NA
CDR3: CASSSLGRARSEQFF
DNA: TGTGCCAGCTCCTCCCTAGGGAGAGCCCGGAGTGAGCAGTTCTTC

J: TRBJ2-2
V: TRBV24-1
D: TRBD2
size: NA
CDR3: CATSDSGLAAYTGELFF
DNA: TGTGCCACCAGTGACTCTGGACTAGCGGCGTACACCGGGGAGCTGTTTTTT